The 29 T cell receptor beta chains given below trace back to one sample, sequenced in a study of blood T cell repertoires in COVID-19. The assay was immunoSEQ multiplex PCR, and TCRdb's table has in-frame clones only and misses some. The data contain 60,000 to 75,000 clones, approximately 90% of them singletons. The material sequenced was peripheral blood. These receptors were taken from a human donor in a cohort sampled during active COVID-19.

The chain joins TRBV24-1 to TRBJ2-7; TRBD2 matches 10 bases. CDR1 and CDR2 (germline): KGHDR, SFDVKD. V gave up 9 bases and J gave up 3 bases; unmatched junction bases: 4. The CDR3 is 13 residues long. The CDR3 spells CATGPSGSYEQYV. CDR3 nucleotide sequence: TGTGCCACCGGACCTAGCGGGAGCTACGAGCAGTACGTC.

The chain recombines TRBV11-3 with TRBJ2-1; 8 bases are a match to TRBD1. The junction had 7 bases not matched to a gene; V was cut back by 5 bases and J by 7 bases. The CDR3 consists of 14 residues. Per germline, CDR1 SGHNT and CDR2 YENEEA. CDR3 region: CASSPRTGWNEQFF. As DNA, the CDR3 is TGTGCCAGCAGCCCAAGGACAGGGTGGAATGAGCAGTTCTTC.

CDR3 sequence reads: CASSEQGNYGYTF. The CDR3 coding sequence is TGTGCCAGCAGTGAACAGGGGAACTATGGCTACACCTTC. J is TRBJ1-2 and V is TRBV6-1; maybe TRBD1 (6 bases). Germline loops: CDR1 MNHNS, CDR2 SASEGT. The CDR3 has 13 amino acids. V shed 2 bases and J shed 2 bases, with 6 bases lying between them.

The chain couples TRBV7-9 to TRBJ1-4; D remains ambiguous. V was cut by 4 bases and J by 4 bases, with 7 bases left in between. The CDR3 length is 13 residues. Germline V gene data show CDR1 as SEHNR and CDR2 as FQNEAQ (reference sequence). The CDR3 bases are TGTGCCAGCAGCTATTATCTTAATGAAAAACTGTTTTTT. Protein product: CASSYYLNEKLFF.

The V call is TRBV12-5, the J call TRBJ2-2; 7 bases line up with TRBD2. The CDR3 sequence is 15 residues long. In germline, CDR1 is LGHNT, CDR2 FRNRAP. Trimming removed 3 bases from V and 3 bases from J; junction bases left unmatched: 4. The CDR3 sequence is CASGLGGSDTGELFF. The CDR3, as DNA: TGTGCTAGTGGTTTAGGCGGGAGTGACACCGGGGAGCTGTTTTTT.

This clone was seen only once. The J gene is TRBJ2-1, the V gene TRBV19, with TRBD1 as a possible D gene (5 bases). Germline CDR1 and CDR2: LNHDA and SQIVND (reference sequence). The CDR3 has 17 amino acids. Trimming removed 3 bases from V and 1 base from J, with 16 bases in between. The CDR3 loop reads CASSIGRKRGSYNEQFF. CDR3 DNA: TGTGCCAGTAGTATTGGACGAAAAAGGGGTTCCTACAATGAGCAGTTCTTC.

The chain joins TRBV6-5 to TRBJ1-1; TRBD1 might be the D (6 bases). Germline assignment: CDR1 MNHEY and CDR2 SVGAGI. With 5 bases removed from V and 6 bases from J, the gap between germline ends came to 16 bases. The CDR3 loop spans 14 amino acids. The CDR3, as DNA: TGTGCCAGCAGTCCCGACAGGTGGTACGCTGAAGCTTTCTTT. It is translated as CASSPDRWYAEAFF.

This clone has only one observation. V and J are TRBV9 and TRBJ2-1, with 8 bases identical to TRBD2. The trim removed 0 bases at V and 9 bases at J, leaving 8 bases unmatched. Per germline, CDR1 SGDLS and CDR2 YYNGEE. CDR3 length equals 15 residues. CDR3 in amino acids: CASSVGTSFGGEQFF. CDR3 bases: TGTGCCAGCAGCGTAGGGACTAGCTTCGGGGGTGAGCAGTTCTTC.

This chain links TRBV7-3 with TRBJ1-2, with TRBD1 identical over 7 bases. Trimming at V came to 5 bases and at J to 9 bases, leaving 12 bases not matched to a gene. This CDR3 has 14 residues. The V gene's germline CDR1 is SGHTA and CDR2 FQGTGA. In DNA, the CDR3 is TGTGCCAGCAGCCTATCCGGAGAGGGGGCTAGCTACACCTTC. Translation: CASSLSGEGASYTF.

V gene TRBV7-2 combines with J gene TRBJ1-2, with D maybe TRBD1 (6 bases). Trimming removed 4 bases from V and 8 bases from J, with 17 bases in between. This CDR3 has 14 residues. Germline CDR1 SGHTA, CDR2 FQGNSA. The CDR3 protein is CASSSLQGPLGYTF. CDR3 in DNA: TGTGCCAGCAGCTCGCTACAGGGACCCCTCGGCTACACCTTC.

This clone was observed once. The CDR3 bases are TGTGCCAGCAGCCCACGGGACTCCTCGGGAGGTACGCAGTATTTT. This codes for CASSPRDSSGGTQYF. V and J are TRBV7-3 and TRBJ2-3; 7 bases line up with TRBD2. This CDR3 has 15 residues. Trimming took 5 bases from V and 8 from J; bases not matched to a gene: 13. CDR1 SGHTA and CDR2 FQGTGA come from the germline V gene.

In this sample, this clone turned up once. This sequence joins TRBV4-2 and TRBJ1-2; D may be TRBD1 (5 bases). V shed 1 base and J shed 6 bases, with 15 bases lying between them. Germline V gene sequence: CDR1 LGHNA, CDR2 YNFKEQ. The CDR3 consists of 15 residues. The chain's CDR3 is CASSQGRPGTDGYTF. In DNA, the CDR3 is TGTGCCAGCAGCCAAGGGCGACCGGGGACTGATGGCTACACCTTC.

The chain employs TRBV3-1 (or the pseudogene TRBV3-2) and TRBJ1-1, with a tentative D call TRBD1 (6 bases). Germline assignment: CDR1 LGHDT and CDR2 YNNKEL (reference sequence). Trimming cost V 4 bases and J 1 base, with 10 bases left between them. The CDR3 is made up of 14 amino acids. The DNA for the CDR3 is TGTGCCAGCAGCCCTATGACAGGGAACACTGAAGCTTTCTTT. This codes for CASSPMTGNTEAFF.

The chain employs TRBV2 and TRBJ2-1; TRBD2 agrees at 8 bases. The CDR3 loop spans 14 amino acids. Germline lookup yields CDR1 SNHLY and CDR2 FYNNEI. Trimming at V came to 8 bases and at J to 3 bases, leaving 6 bases not matched to a gene. The CDR3 nucleotides are TGTGCCAGCGTCAGACTAGCGAGCTACAATGAGCAGTTCTTC. As protein: CASVRLASYNEQFF.

The chain combines TRBV7-9 with TRBJ1-6; 9 bases are shared with TRBD1. Germline CDR1 is SEHNR and CDR2 is FQNEAQ (reference sequence). Unmatched junction bases numbered 7, after V lost 5 bases and J lost 2 bases. The length of the CDR3 is 17 residues. The CDR3, as DNA: TGTGCCAGCAGCCGAACCGGGACAGGGACCTATAATTCACCCCTCCACTTT. It codes for CASSRTGTGTYNSPLHF.

The chain combines TRBV29-1 with TRBJ2-5, with TRBD1 matching over 9 bases. CDR1 is SQVTM, CDR2 ANQGSEA, per germline. The CDR3 runs to 15 residues. The V gene end was trimmed by 6 bases and the J gene end by 1 base; junction bases not matched to a gene: 9. The CDR3 DNA follows: TGCAGCGTGGGGACAGGGCCGATGCCCCAAGAGACCCAGTACTTC. Its translation: CSVGTGPMPQETQYF.

This sequence joins TRBV10-1 and TRBJ2-3; possible D gene TRBD2, 5 bases. Germline values: CDR1 WNHNN, CDR2 SYGVQD (reference sequence). V was clipped by 7 bases and J by 3 bases, with 11 bases between them. CDR3 size: 13 residues. The CDR3 protein is CASMRTLTDTQYF. The DNA for the CDR3 is TGCGCCAGCATGCGGACTCTTACAGATACGCAGTATTTT.

The rearrangement links TRBV11-3 to TRBJ2-1, with TRBD1 matching over 8 bases. The length of the CDR3 is 13 residues. V shed 4 bases, J shed 7 bases, and the junction held 3 bases outside the gene matches. CDR1 is SGHNT, CDR2 YENEEA, per germline. The CDR3 bases are TGTGCCAGCAGCTCTGGGACAGGAAATGAGCAGTTCTTC. It is translated as CASSSGTGNEQFF.

Concerning this clone itself: Other DNA sequences in the sample encode the same CDR3. The V call is TRBV5-1, the J call TRBJ2-7; 9 bases are shared with TRBD1. From germline, CDR1 is SGHRS and CDR2 YFSETQ. Trimming at V came to 4 bases and at J to 1 base, leaving 3 bases not matched to a gene. CDR3 length: 14 residues. Here the CDR3 reads CASSPGQGSYEQYF. CDR3 sequence (DNA): TGCGCCAGCAGCCCGGGACAGGGTTCCTACGAGCAGTACTTC.

V is TRBV10-3 and J is TRBJ1-2, with 7 bases matching TRBD1. Germline trimming cut 3 bases from V and 4 bases from J; bases unmatched to any gene: 5. The CDR3 has 14 residues. Germline CDR1 is ENHRY and CDR2 is SYGVKD. CDR3 in amino acids: CAISEQGFGYGYTF. The CDR3 coding sequence is TGTGCCATCAGTGAACAGGGGTTTGGCTATGGCTACACCTTC.

This clone was seen just once. The chain couples TRBV11-2 to TRBJ2-1, with D unclear. Germline CDR1 SGHAT, CDR2 FQNNGV. Trimming took 4 bases from V and 8 from J, leaving 9 bases between them. CDR3 length equals 12 residues. The CDR3 DNA follows: TGTGCCAGCAGCTGGTCCCCAGATGAGCAGTTCTTC. It encodes CASSWSPDEQFF.

The chain recombines TRBV7-6 with TRBJ1-2; 8 bases line up with TRBD1. CDR1 SGHVS and CDR2 FNYEAQ come from the germline V gene. The CDR3 covers 17 residues. The trim removed 1 base at V and 4 bases at J, leaving 11 bases unmatched. The CDR3 nucleotides are TGTGCCAGCAGCTTAGGGACAGGGAACACTGATTTCTATGGCTACACCTTC. As protein: CASSLGTGNTDFYGYTF. Full variable domain (rest looked up from reference TRBV7-6 and TRBJ1-2): GAGVSQSPRYKVTKRGQDVALRCDPISGHVSLYWYRQALGQGPEFLTYFNYEAQQDKSGLPNDRFSAERPEGSISTLTIQRTEQRDSAMYRCASSLGTGNTDFYGYTFGSGTRLTVV.

The gene calls are TRBV27 and TRBJ1-4, with 8 bases matching TRBD1. The germline V gene has CDR1 MNHEY and CDR2 SMNVEV (reference sequence). This CDR3 spans 16 amino acids. The J segment lost 7 bases and the V segment lost 3 bases, leaving 10 bases of the junction unmatched. CDR3 nucleotides: TGTGCCAGCAGTTTTCTCCCCGGGACAGGAGGTGAAAAACTGTTTTTT. This sequence encodes CASSFLPGTGGEKLFF.

This chain connects TRBV9 to TRBJ1-3; TRBD1 might be the D (6 bases). CDR1 is SGDLS and CDR2 is YYNGEE in the germline V gene. The CDR3 loop spans 16 amino acids. Between the trimmed V and J ends, which lost 3 bases and 2 bases, there was a span of 15 bases. CDR3 DNA: TGTGCCAGCAGCGGCCACAGGGAGACCCCTGGAAACACCATATATTTT. Encoded protein: CASSGHRETPGNTIYF.

The rearrangement links TRBV19 to TRBJ2-3, with D possibly TRBD2 on 6 matching bases. The germline gives CDR1 LNHDA, CDR2 SQIVND (reference sequence). The CDR3 has 15 amino acids. V was pared by 6 bases and J by 4 bases, with 17 bases between. The CDR3 protein is CASSGPAGLPDTQYF. CDR3 DNA: TGTGCCAGTAGCGGCCCAGCGGGCCTCCCAGATACGCAGTATTTT.

The genes are TRBV6-5 and TRBJ2-7; D is uncertain. V dropped 6 bases and J dropped 4 bases, with 7 bases sitting between them. Looked up from germline, CDR1 is MNHEY and CDR2 is SVGAGI. The CDR3 is 11 residues long. The CDR3 sequence is CASRTFYEQYV. For the CDR3, the DNA is TGTGCCAGCAGGACATTTTACGAGCAGTACGTC.

This rearrangement joins TRBV30 to TRBJ2-1, with D possibly TRBD1 on 6 matching bases. Trimming took off 4 bases at V and 1 base at J, with 8 bases between the two ends. The CDR3 runs to 13 residues. Germline V gene sequence: CDR1 GTSNPN, CDR2 SVGIG (reference sequence). The chain's CDR3 is CAWTGASYNEQFF. The CDR3, as DNA: TGTGCCTGGACAGGGGCGTCCTACAATGAGCAGTTCTTC.

The V gene is TRBV7-9, the J gene TRBJ2-5, with TRBD2 as a possible D gene (5 bases). Trimming shortened V by 1 base and J by 5 bases, and 5 bases separated the two germline ends. The CDR3 sequence is 12 residues long. Looked up from germline, CDR1 is SEHNR and CDR2 is FQNEAQ (reference sequence). This chain's CDR3 is CASSLVAETQYF. The CDR3 region has the DNA TGTGCCAGCAGCTTAGTAGCGGAGACCCAGTACTTC.

The chain employs TRBV7-9 and TRBJ2-7; 9 positions match TRBD2. CDR3 length equals 16 residues. CDR1 and CDR2 from the germline V gene are SEHNR and FQNEAQ (reference sequence). J was trimmed by 6 bases and V by 0 bases; bases with no gene match: 9. As DNA, the CDR3 is TGTGCCAGCAGCTTAGCGCAGGCAGCGGGAGGACTCGAGCAGTACTTC. This gives the protein CASSLAQAAGGLEQYF.